This T cell receptor (beta chain) originates from a study of cytomegalovirus exposure and HLA in healthy donors. The study's findings and limits: The classifier was said to identify cytomegalovirus status with high specificity and sensitivity. Being productive about 90% or about 30% of the time was typical of most TCR beta V segments in an earlier analysis. What a later analysis showed was that several of the most significant clusters appeared linked to common viral pathogens.

Unrecorded immune exposures were likely, despite nominal health at sampling. With respect to this clone: Its target is unknown.

PCR primers comprised 60 Vbeta and 13 Jbeta primers. Sequenced by immunoSEQ multiplex PCR; TCRdb stores in-frame clones only, minus some. Here the sample spans about 140,000 clones, 75% being singletons. Per the germline V gene, CDR1 is MNHEY and CDR2 is SVGAGI. V lost 2 bases, J lost 4 bases, and 8 bases lay in between. This CDR3 contains 13 residues. The chain links TRBV6-5 to TRBJ1-2; a weak D match, TRBD1 (5 bases). This TCR was sampled from a man aged 25 to 45 in good health and CMV-seronegative. Sequenced material: PBMCs. The CDR3 bases are TGTGCCAGCAGTTACGGGGGGGTCTATGGCTACACCTTC. Translation: CASSYGGVYGYTF.